This TCR beta chain derives from a study of identical twins. Regarding the study as a whole: Models predicted too little out-of-frame TCR alpha sharing in monozygotic twins.

There are a few counts of this clonotype. The antigen is undetermined. MiXCR, applied by TCRdb to the 5' RACE reads, yields one record per CDR3 protein. The data contain hundreds of thousands of distinct CDR3 sequences, 15% to 20% of them singletons. Trimming pared 7 bases from V and 5 bases from J, leaving 16 bases between. CDR3 length equals 14 residues. Germline loops: CDR1 SEHNR, CDR2 FQNEAQ (reference sequence). The same data also contributed to another study, on T cells expressing NK-cell markers. According to that study: Uncertainty persisted over the HCMV specificity of expanded NKG2C+ T cell clones.

The clonotype originates from a woman aged 18-29 years in good health. Sequencing input: PBMCs. V usage is TRBV7-9 and J usage is TRBJ2-3; perhaps TRBD2 as D (6 bases). Written as DNA, the CDR3 is TGTGCCAGCAACGTCTGGGAGGTTGGAGATACGCAGTATTTT. This translates into CASNVWEVGDTQYF. Full variable domain (remainder filled in from reference TRBV7-9 and TRBJ2-3): DTGVSQNPRHKITKRGQNVTFRCDPISEHNRLYWYRQTLGQGPEFLTYFQNEAQLEKSRLLSDRFSAERPKGSFSTLEIQRTEQGDSAMYLCASNVWEVGDTQYFGPGTRLTVL.